Following are 2 T cell receptor beta chains from one sample sequenced in a study of blood T cell repertoires in COVID-19. Repertoires were generated with immunoSEQ multiplex PCR, while TCRdb's copy carries only in-frame clones and drops some. The sample carries 80,000 to 90,000 clones, over 65% recorded once. Sequencing used peripheral blood. These receptors originate from a woman aged 70-85 years with acute or convalescent COVID-19.

On this clone itself: The same CDR3 is also encoded by other DNA sequences in this sample. The genes are TRBV5-1 and TRBJ2-1; TRBD1 is a possible D gene (5 bases). The germline V gene encodes CDR1 SGHRS and CDR2 YFSETQ. V dropped 5 bases and J dropped 0 bases, with 12 bases sitting between them. The CDR3 consists of 15 residues. The CDR3 sequence is CASSSGQGSYNEQFF. The CDR3 nucleotides read TGCGCCAGCAGTTCCGGACAAGGCTCCTACAATGAGCAGTTCTTC. The entire variable domain, with the rest obtained from reference TRBV5-1 and TRBJ2-1, is as follows: KAGVTQTPRYLIKTRGQQVTLSCSPISGHRSVSWYQQTPGQGLQFLFEYFSETQRNKGNFPGRFSGRQFSNSRSEMNVSTLELGDSALYLCASSSGQGSYNEQFFGPGTRLTVL.

The rearrangement links TRBV9 to TRBJ2-2; 7 bases agree with TRBD2. The ends lost 2 bases at V and 3 bases at J; junction bases unmatched: 7. Germline V gene lookup returns CDR1 SGDLS and CDR2 YYNGEE. CDR3 length equals 16 residues. The CDR3 DNA reads TGTGCCAGCAGCGTTCGGAGCGGGGAGGACACCGGGGAGCTGTTTTTT. This gives the protein CASSVRSGEDTGELFF.